Shown below are 30 T cell receptor beta chains from a single sample sequenced in a study of breast tumors, draining lymph nodes, adjacent tissues. A single record per CDR3 protein comes from TCRdb applying MiXCR to the multiplex PCR reads. The repertoire holds 85,000 to 120,000 distinct CDR3 sequences, with more than 25% as singletons. Samples came from axillary lymph nodes draining the breast cancer. The sample was axillary lymph node tissue. Source of these receptors: a female donor with breast cancer. Some clones in this sample may be carry-over from other donors' samples.

This clonotype was recorded many times. The gene calls are TRBV13 and TRBJ2-7; D is unresolved. The CDR3 spans 12 residues. Trimming stripped 4 bases from V and 0 bases from J, with 4 bases between. Germline V gene lookup returns CDR1 PRHDT and CDR2 FYEKMQ (reference sequence). As DNA, the CDR3 is TGTGCCAGCAGCTGGCACTCCTACGAGCAGTACTTC. Amino acid sequence: CASSWHSYEQYF.

This clonotype was recorded many times. V usage is TRBV9 and J usage is TRBJ2-5, with no clear D. Trimming removed 0 bases from V and 5 bases from J, with 11 bases in between. CDR3 length: 14 amino acids. The V gene's germline CDR1 is SGDLS and CDR2 YYNGEE. Here the CDR3 DNA reads TGTGCCAGCAGCGTAGGGGTGGTTCTCGAGACCCAGTACTTC. It is translated as CASSVGVVLETQYF.

The sample holds many counts of this clonotype. The chain employs TRBV7-9 and TRBJ2-3; TRBD1 matches at 10 bases. The CDR3 runs to 16 residues. V dropped 3 bases and J dropped 2; count of bases not matched to a gene: 5. Germline V CDR1 and CDR2: SEHNR, FQNEAQ (reference sequence). CDR3 protein: CASSFGQGVYTDTQYF. The CDR3 DNA is TGTGCCAGCAGCTTCGGACAGGGGGTCTACACAGATACGCAGTATTTT. Filled out from reference TRBV7-9 and TRBJ2-3, the complete variable domain reads DTGVSQNPRHKITKRGQNVTFRCDPISEHNRLYWYRQTLGQGPEFLTYFQNEAQLEKSRLLSDRFSAERPKGSFSTLEIQRTEQGDSAMYLCASSFGQGVYTDTQYFGPGTRLTVL.

In its sample, this clonotype was seen many times. J is TRBJ2-1 and V is TRBV6-5; perhaps TRBD2 as D (5 bases). Germline CDR1 and CDR2: MNHEY and SVGAGI. This CDR3 has 13 residues. Trimming pared 4 bases from V and 4 bases from J, leaving 8 bases between. The CDR3 DNA follows: TGTGCCAGCAGTTGGAGGCCTTACAATGAGCAGTTCTTC. This codes for CASSWRPYNEQFF.

The CDR3: CSDYKHTEAFF. The CDR3 nucleotides are TGCAGTGATTACAAGCACACTGAAGCTTTCTTT. V gene TRBV20-1 combines with J gene TRBJ1-1; D remains ambiguous. V was shortened by 7 bases and J by 3 bases, with 9 bases between the two germline ends. Germline V gene sequence: CDR1 DFQATT, CDR2 SNEGSKA (reference sequence). The CDR3 length is 11 residues.

Concerning this clonotype itself: This may be a read error, as it is one base from a much larger clone. This rearrangement joins TRBV6-1 to TRBJ1-5; a possible D gene is TRBD1 (5 bases). Trimming took off 5 bases at V and 4 bases at J, with 15 bases between the two ends. Per the germline V gene, CDR1 is MNHNS and CDR2 is SASEGT. This CDR3 comprises 15 residues. CDR3 amino acids: CASSLRGVRNQPQHF. The CDR3 DNA reads as TGTGCCAGCAGTCTCCGAGGGGTGAGGAATCAGCCCCAGCATTTT.

This clonotype showed up many times. The CDR3 region is CASSQERGNTIYF. In DNA, the CDR3 is TGTGCCAGCAGCCAAGAAAGAGGGAACACCATATATTTT. The chain uses TRBV14 and TRBJ1-3; no clear D gene. Germline CDR1 reads SGHDN; CDR2 reads FVKESK. The CDR3 is 13 residues long. V lost 0 bases to trimming and J lost 7 bases, with 7 bases between them.

This clonotype was seen a few times. A much larger clone sits a single nucleotide away, making a read error possible. The chain carries TRBV12-3 or TRBV12-4 and TRBJ2-3; tentatively, D is TRBD2 (6 bases). This CDR3 is 14 amino acids long. Deletions cut 3 bases from V and 5 bases from J, with 12 bases between. The CDR3 protein is CASSFHPGGDTQYF. DNA of the CDR3: TGTGCCAGCAGTTTCCATCCCGGGGGAGATACGCAGTATTTT.

This clonotype has ten or more counts. This sequence joins TRBV5-4 and TRBJ2-1; 7 nucleotides agree with TRBD2. The J segment lost 6 bases and the V segment lost 4 bases, leaving 10 bases of the junction unmatched. Germline V gene sequence: CDR1 SGHNT, CDR2 YYREEE (reference sequence). This CDR3 spans 15 amino acids. CDR3 bases: TGTGCCAGCAGCCTGACTAGCCAGCGCAGCAATGAGCAGTTCTTC. Protein product: CASSLTSQRSNEQFF.

This clonotype was detected only a few times. A read error may be the cause here, since a much bigger clone is one base away. The CDR3 loop is CSARAVLERPFF. The CDR3 region has the DNA TGCAGTGCTAGAGCCGTACTAGAGCGACCGTTCTTC. The rearrangement joins TRBV20-1 to TRBJ2-1, with TRBD2 as a possible D gene (5 bases). Trimming took off 1 base at V and 15 bases at J, with 16 bases between the two ends. The CDR3 runs 12 residues. CDR1 is DFQATT and CDR2 is SNEGSKA in the germline V gene (reference sequence).

V and J are TRBV27 and TRBJ2-7; D possibly uses TRBD1 or TRBD2 (6 bases each). The CDR3 covers 15 residues. From germline, CDR1 is MNHEY and CDR2 SMNVEV (reference sequence). V was cut by 3 bases and J by 4 bases, with 16 bases left in between. The CDR3 sequence: CASSLKGGRGYEQYF. CDR3 coding DNA: TGTGCCAGCAGTTTGAAGGGAGGCAGGGGTTACGAGCAGTACTTC.

In regard to this clonotype: Possible read error: a much larger clone is one base away. The chain is built from TRBV12-5 and TRBJ2-1; 10 bases map to TRBD2. CDR3 size: 15 residues. Trimming removed 6 bases from V and 7 bases from J; junction bases left unmatched: 9. Germline lookup yields CDR1 LGHNT and CDR2 FRNRAP. The CDR3 is CASGSGLAVGNEQFF. CDR3 bases: TGTGCTAGTGGGAGCGGACTAGCGGTGGGTAATGAGCAGTTCTTC.

This clonotype turned up a few times. A much larger clone lies one base from this, so it may be a read error. The V and J genes are TRBV20-1 and TRBJ2-5; 8 nucleotides line up with TRBD2. The V segment lost 6 bases and the J segment 7 bases; nucleotides outside the gene matches: 13. In germline, CDR1 is DFQATT, CDR2 SNEGSKA (reference sequence). The CDR3 contains 14 residues. This chain's CDR3 is CSAPPGGWEATQYF. CDR3 DNA sequence: TGCAGTGCCCCCCCGGGAGGGTGGGAAGCGACCCAGTACTTC.

Remarks on this clonotype: A much more abundant neighbour one base away suggests this may be a read error. The chain has TRBV12-3 or TRBV12-4 and TRBJ2-7; 8 bases match TRBD2. The CDR3 contains 13 residues. Trimming removed 3 bases from V and 5 bases from J; junction bases left unmatched: 3. The CDR3 loop is CASSFTSGDEQYF. The CDR3 nucleotides are TGTGCCAGCAGTTTCACTAGCGGTGACGAGCAGTACTTC.

Many counts were recorded for this clonotype. A much larger clone is a single base away; this may be a read error. The chain has TRBV20-1 and TRBJ2-7, with TRBD1 matching 7 bases. The CDR3 contains 14 residues. Germline V gene data show CDR1 as DFQATT and CDR2 as SNEGSKA (reference sequence). The CDR3 DNA reads TGCAGTGCTAGCCGGACAGGCGCCTCCTCCGAGCAGTACTTC. This encodes CSASRTGASSEQYF.

The chain links TRBV7-9 to TRBJ1-6; TRBD1 aligns across 7 bases. The trim removed 4 bases at V and 6 bases at J, leaving 3 bases unmatched. This CDR3 region has 14 residues. From germline, CDR1 is SEHNR and CDR2 FQNEAQ (reference sequence). The CDR3 loop is CASSSGGGNSPLHF. The CDR3 DNA is TGTGCCAGCAGCTCAGGGGGAGGTAATTCACCCCTCCACTTT.

This clonotype was counted ten times or more. The V call is TRBV2, the J call TRBJ2-5; D is unclear. Germline CDR1 is SNHLY and CDR2 is FYNNEI. This CDR3 spans 15 amino acids. Trimming took 7 bases from V and 0 from J, leaving 15 bases between them. CDR3 protein: CASKPRPGYQETQYF. The CDR3 DNA is TGTGCCAGCAAACCCCGCCCAGGATACCAAGAGACCCAGTACTTC.

The chain employs TRBV7-3 and TRBJ1-5, with TRBD1 matching over 10 bases. Germline CDR1 SGHTA, CDR2 FQGTGA. V dropped 6 bases and J dropped 2; count of bases not matched to a gene: 10. The CDR3 is 17 amino acids. The CDR3, as DNA: TGTGCCAGCAGAGACGCCGGGACAGGGGAGGGCAATCAGCCCCAGCATTTT. Translated: CASRDAGTGEGNQPQHF.

This clonotype was observed at least ten times. V and J are TRBV9 and TRBJ2-1; 12 bases agree with TRBD2. Trimming at V came to 0 bases and at J to 7 bases, leaving 14 bases not matched to a gene. The CDR3 totals 19 residues. Germline V lookup: CDR1 SGDLS, CDR2 YYNGEE. The CDR3 protein is CASSVVPFLAGGPRNEQFF. The CDR3 nucleotides are TGTGCCAGCAGCGTAGTCCCATTCCTAGCGGGGGGGCCTAGGAATGAGCAGTTCTTC.

V and J are TRBV6-1 and TRBJ2-1; the match to TRBD2 covers 8 bases. Germline V gives CDR1 MNHNS, CDR2 SASEGT. With 7 bases clipped from V and 0 bases from J, the junction kept 5 bases outside the gene matches. The CDR3 is made up of 15 amino acids. The CDR3 reads CASKPGGLSYNEQFF. The CDR3 nucleotides read TGTGCCAGCAAGCCGGGGGGGCTCTCCTACAATGAGCAGTTCTTC.

In its sample, this clonotype was seen a few times. A read error may explain this, as a much larger clone is one base away. This chain links TRBV7-2 with TRBJ1-2, with a tentative D call TRBD1 (6 bases). The CDR3 loop spans 15 amino acids. Germline CDR1 is SGHTA and CDR2 is FQGNSA. Here the CDR3 reads CASSLLGAGSYGYPF. The DNA of the CDR3 is TGTGCCAGCAGCTTATTGGGGGCAGGATCCTATGGCTACCCCTTC.

This clonotype was picked up many times. The chain couples TRBV7-9 to TRBJ2-2, with 7 bases matching TRBD1. The CDR3 consists of 15 residues. Germline values: CDR1 SEHNR, CDR2 FQNEAQ (reference sequence). The V and J ends lost 1 base and 6 bases, in that order; junction bases with no gene match: 5. The CDR3 spells CASSLVQGFAGELFF. Written as DNA, the CDR3 is TGTGCCAGCAGCTTAGTACAGGGGTTCGCCGGGGAGCTGTTTTTT.

This clonotype has a count of ten or more. The chain links TRBV9 to TRBJ1-6; no clear D gene. Trimming removed 3 bases at V and 6 bases at J, with 19 bases between. CDR1 is SGDLS and CDR2 is YYNGEE in the germline V gene. This CDR3 contains 17 residues. The DNA for the CDR3 is TGTGCCAGCAGCGCATCTAGCAAGGGTTCCCGTAATTCACCCCTCCACTTT. This gives the protein CASSASSKGSRNSPLHF. Using reference TRBV9 and TRBJ1-6 for the parts outside the CDR3, the full variable domain is DSGVTQTPKHLITATGQRVTLRCSPRSGDLSVYWYQQSLDQGLQFLIQYYNGEERAKGNILERFSAQQFPDLHSELNLSSLELGDSALYFCASSASSKGSRNSPLHFGNGTRLTVT.

This clonotype was found many times. V gene TRBV28 combines with J gene TRBJ2-5, with D tentatively TRBD1 or TRBD2 (6 bases each). Looked up from germline, CDR1 is MDHEN and CDR2 is SYDVKM. This CDR3 spans 18 amino acids. V lost 1 base and J lost 5, with 23 bases in between. The CDR3 loop is CASSLLSYRGQGMETQYF. CDR3 bases: TGTGCCAGCAGTTTATTATCCTACCGGGGGCAGGGAATGGAGACCCAGTACTTC.

This sequence joins TRBV20-1 and TRBJ1-4; D not certain. Trimming removed 6 bases at V and 3 bases at J, with 8 bases between. Per germline, CDR1 DFQATT and CDR2 SNEGSKA (reference sequence). This CDR3 is built from 12 residues. The CDR3 DNA sequence: TGCAGTGCCGCTTATTCTAATGAAAAACTGTTTTTT. This translates into CSAAYSNEKLFF.

This clonotype came up many times. The chain links TRBV12-3 or TRBV12-4 to TRBJ1-2; D remains unclear. Trimming left V 1 base short and J 8 bases short, with 17 bases between. The CDR3 extends over 15 amino acids. The CDR3 here is CASSLGNSLLEGYTF. The CDR3 region has the DNA TGTGCCAGCAGTTTAGGGAACAGCTTGCTAGAGGGCTACACCTTC.

This clonotype was found many times. The gene calls are TRBV12-5 and TRBJ2-5; 8 positions match TRBD1. CDR1 is LGHNT, CDR2 FRNRAP, per germline. Trimming removed 6 bases from V and 5 bases from J; junction bases left unmatched: 17. CDR3 length: 17 residues. CDR3 sequence reads: CASGPISSDRVVETQYF. DNA for the CDR3: TGTGCTAGTGGCCCTATTTCCTCGGACAGGGTAGTGGAGACCCAGTACTTC.

J is TRBJ2-3 and V is TRBV27, with D uncertain. This CDR3 has 12 amino acids. V gave up 6 bases and J gave up 5 bases, with 9 bases separating them. From germline, CDR1 is MNHEY and CDR2 SMNVEV (reference sequence). The chain's CDR3 is CASSPFGDTQYF. CDR3 bases: TGTGCCAGCAGCCCCTTCGGAGATACGCAGTATTTT.

This clonotype was counted at least ten times. The J gene is TRBJ2-3, the V gene TRBV9; D remains ambiguous. Germline assignment: CDR1 SGDLS and CDR2 YYNGEE. Trimming cost V 4 bases and J 1 base, with 16 bases left between them. This CDR3 contains 16 residues. CDR3 bases: TGTGCCAGCAGCCTCCGGGCCCCAAGTGGCACAGATACGCAGTATTTT. It is translated as CASSLRAPSGTDTQYF.

This clonotype came up a few times. This clone may be a read error of a much larger clone one base away. CDR3 sequence: CASSPESNSNSPLHF. CDR3 sequence (DNA): TGTGCCAGCAGCCCGGAGTCGAACTCTAATTCACCCCTCCACTTT. The chain is built from TRBV11-1 and TRBJ1-6; no clear D gene. V lost 5 bases to trimming and J lost 6 bases, with 14 bases between them. Germline lookup yields CDR1 SGHAT and CDR2 FQDESV (reference sequence). The CDR3 loop spans 15 amino acids.